Listed here are 20 T cell receptor beta chains from one sample, sequenced in a study of blood T cell repertoires in COVID-19. Libraries were prepared by immunoSEQ multiplex PCR; TCRdb keeps only in-frame clonotypes and omits some of them. This sample yields tens of thousands of clones, of which 75% to 90% are seen a single time; approximately 16% belongs to the top ten. Sequencing was done on a sample of peripheral blood. The source of these receptors is an elderly woman with active or convalescent COVID-19.

V is TRBV13 and J is TRBJ1-2, with TRBD1 matching over 9 bases. CDR3 size: 17 residues. The ends lost 2 bases at V and 3 bases at J; junction bases unmatched: 10. CDR1 and CDR2 (germline): PRHDT, FYEKMQ (reference sequence). The CDR3 is CASSLTWGQGTDYGYTF. In nucleotides, the CDR3 is TGTGCCAGCAGCTTAACATGGGGACAGGGTACGGACTATGGCTACACCTTC.

The rearrangement uses TRBV27 and TRBJ2-7, with D possibly matching TRBD2 (6 bases). In germline, CDR1 is MNHEY, CDR2 SMNVEV (reference sequence). The germline V and J ends were trimmed by 2 bases and 4 bases, with 12 bases remaining between them. CDR3 length: 14 amino acids. CDR3 in amino acids: CASSLRDGGYEQYF. The CDR3 nucleotides read TGTGCCAGCAGTTTACGGGACGGGGGATACGAGCAGTACTTC.

This clone was seen only once. V usage is TRBV7-3 and J usage is TRBJ1-1; D is unresolved. The CDR3 covers 15 residues. V was pared by 3 bases and J by 10 bases, with 21 bases between. Germline V gene lookup returns CDR1 SGHTA and CDR2 FQGTGA. The CDR3 DNA follows: TGTGCCAGCAGCTTGGGTGGAGCCGCCGGTGGAGGAGCTTTCTTT. This translates into CASSLGGAAGGGAFF.

The CDR3 sequence is CASSQVGQPLANVLTF. In DNA, the CDR3 is TGCGCCAGCAGCCAAGTGGGGCAGCCGCTGGCCAACGTCCTGACTTTC. The rearrangement links TRBV4-1 to TRBJ2-6; a weak D match, TRBD1 (5 bases). Germline CDR1 is MGHRA and CDR2 is YSYEKL. Trimming left V 1 base short and J 6 bases short, with 13 bases between. This CDR3 is built from 16 residues.

The genes are TRBV5-4 and TRBJ2-1, with 14 bases fitting TRBD2. CDR1 and CDR2 from the germline V gene are SGHNT and YYREEE (reference sequence). The CDR3 sequence is 16 residues long. With 4 bases clipped from V and 4 bases from J, the junction kept 4 bases outside the gene matches. The CDR3 protein is CASSTGTSGGYNEQFF. The CDR3 DNA reads as TGTGCCAGCAGCACGGGGACTAGCGGGGGATACAATGAGCAGTTCTTC.

The chain has TRBV6-2 or TRBV6-3 and TRBJ2-7, with D maybe TRBD2 (6 bases). Germline CDR1 reads MNHEY; CDR2 reads SVGEGT. The CDR3 has 14 residues. V shed 8 bases and J shed 2 bases, with 16 bases lying between them. CDR3 nucleotides: TGTGCCAGCGGCCCTGGCGGGACCCCCTACGAGCAGTACTTC. Amino acid sequence: CASGPGGTPYEQYF.

The chain recombines TRBV6-4 with TRBJ2-2; 7 positions agree with TRBD2. V lost 6 bases, J lost 6 bases, and 13 bases stayed unmatched. CDR3 length: 16 amino acids. Germline values: CDR1 MRHNA, CDR2 SNTAGT. In DNA form, the CDR3 reads TGTGCCAGCAGGCCTTTCGGGGGAGGGCCCTCCGGGGAGCTGTTTTTT. Protein: CASRPFGGGPSGELFF.

The chain is built from TRBV19 and TRBJ1-4; D gene unclear. In germline, CDR1 is LNHDA, CDR2 SQIVND (reference sequence). The V gene lost 2 bases and the J gene lost 4 bases, with 5 bases spanning the gap. The CDR3 runs 13 residues. CDR3 nucleotides: TGTGCCAGTAGTATACCCGGTAATGAAAAACTGTTTTTT. Translated, it gives CASSIPGNEKLFF.

The chain couples TRBV24-1 to TRBJ2-5; 14 bases are shared with TRBD2. The CDR3 is made up of 17 amino acids. The V segment lost 3 bases and the J segment 4 bases; nucleotides outside the gene matches: 6. Germline CDR1 reads KGHDR; CDR2 reads SFDVKD. The CDR3 DNA is TGTGCCACCAGTGATCTGGGGACTAGCGGGAGTGTAGAGACCCAGTACTTC. Its translation is CATSDLGTSGSVETQYF.

The chain couples TRBV6-4 to TRBJ2-5, with 11 bases matching TRBD2. Germline V gene data show CDR1 as MRHNA and CDR2 as SNTAGT. The CDR3 totals 19 residues. The junction had 10 bases not matched to a gene; V was cut back by 0 bases and J by 1 base. The CDR3 sequence: CASSDSLSSGRRGQETQYF. The CDR3 DNA reads as TGTGCCAGCAGTGACTCGTTGTCTAGCGGGAGGAGGGGCCAAGAGACCCAGTACTTC.

V gene TRBV9 combines with J gene TRBJ2-1; TRBD2 matches 9 bases. Germline values: CDR1 SGDLS, CDR2 YYNGEE. The trim removed 0 bases at V and 8 bases at J, leaving 3 bases unmatched. The CDR3 has 14 residues. CDR3 DNA: TGTGCCAGCAGCGTAGGCGCGGGAGGGTATGAGCAGTTCTTC. Protein sequence: CASSVGAGGYEQFF.

This chain joins TRBV11-1 and TRBJ2-7; maybe TRBD2 (6 bases). The ends were cut back, 3 bases at V and 5 bases at J, with 11 bases in the middle. The CDR3 is 13 residues long. Germline V gives CDR1 SGHAT, CDR2 FQDESV (reference sequence). The CDR3 region is CASSLGLSHEQYF. CDR3 DNA sequence: TGTGCCAGCAGCTTGGGACTTTCCCACGAGCAGTACTTC.

The chain carries TRBV19 and TRBJ1-2, with 7 bases matching TRBD1. The CDR3 is made up of 15 amino acids. With V trimmed by 5 bases and J by 4 bases, 10 bases remained unmatched. The germline CDR1 and CDR2 sequences are LNHDA and SQIVND (reference sequence). CDR3: CASSQRRQGSYGYTF. For the CDR3, the DNA is TGTGCCAGTAGTCAACGGCGACAGGGCAGCTATGGCTACACCTTC.

This rearrangement joins TRBV5-1 to TRBJ2-1; D gene uncertain. The CDR3 covers 14 residues. Trimming removed 7 bases from V and 8 bases from J, with 19 bases in between. CDR1 and CDR2 from the germline V gene are SGHRS and YFSETQ. This CDR3 reads CASFDPPGDDEQFF. CDR3 coding DNA: TGCGCCAGCTTCGACCCCCCGGGTGACGATGAGCAGTTCTTC.

This clone was observed at least ten times. The chain has TRBV5-4 and TRBJ1-1, with 7 bases matching TRBD1. From germline, CDR1 is SGHNT and CDR2 YYREEE (reference sequence). V lost 4 bases and J lost 4; bases outside the gene matches: 10. The CDR3 extends over 15 amino acids. Written as DNA, the CDR3 is TGTGCCAGCAGCGGGGGCGACAGGGCAAGCACTGAAGCTTTCTTT. Translation gives CASSGGDRASTEAFF.

CDR3 amino acids: CASSLGIGAMGTEAFF. CDR3 DNA: TGCGCCAGCAGTTTAGGGATAGGGGCAATGGGGACTGAAGCTTTCTTT. The J gene is TRBJ1-1, the V gene TRBV5-1, with a possible D match to TRBD1 (5 bases). V dropped 5 bases and J dropped 5 bases, with 22 bases sitting between them. Looked up from germline, CDR1 is SGHRS and CDR2 is YFSETQ. This CDR3 has 16 residues. The variable domain in full, completed from reference TRBV5-1 and TRBJ1-1, reads KAGVTQTPRYLIKTRGQQVTLSCSPISGHRSVSWYQQTPGQGLQFLFEYFSETQRNKGNFPGRFSGRQFSNSRSEMNVSTLELGDSALYLCASSLGIGAMGTEAFFGQGTRLTVV.

CDR3 coding DNA: TGTGCCAGCAGCAAAGAAGGGACAGGGGCCCTTTTTGCAACTAATGAAAAACTGTTTTTT. As protein: CASSKEGTGALFATNEKLFF. V gene TRBV21-1 combines with J gene TRBJ1-4; TRBD1, as called in the table, went unchecked against the DNA. TRBV21-1 is a pseudogene segment. This CDR3 comprises 20 residues.

The chain is built from TRBV6-4 and TRBJ2-1; TRBD1 agrees at 8 bases. Per the germline V gene, CDR1 is MRHNA and CDR2 is SNTAGT. V lost 10 bases, J lost 4 bases, and 15 bases stayed unmatched. This CDR3 has 16 residues. The CDR3 sequence: CATGRTGSVSYNEQFF. The CDR3 DNA follows: TGTGCCACGGGCAGGACAGGGAGCGTTTCTTACAATGAGCAGTTCTTC.

The chain carries TRBV6-5 and TRBJ1-4; D ambiguous. V was pared by 6 bases and J by 2 bases, with 10 bases between. This CDR3 comprises 14 residues. The germline V gene encodes CDR1 MNHEY and CDR2 SVGAGI. The CDR3: CASSSHKTNEKLFF. CDR3 sequence (DNA): TGTGCCAGCAGCTCGCACAAGACTAATGAAAAACTGTTTTTT.

The chain uses TRBV9 and TRBJ1-6; D not resolved. Germline CDR1 and CDR2: SGDLS and YYNGEE. V was shortened by 3 bases and J by 6 bases, with 4 bases between the two germline ends. The CDR3 extends over 12 amino acids. CDR3 coding DNA: TGTGCCAGCAGCGGGCTTAATTCACCCCTCCACTTT. Protein sequence: CASSGLNSPLHF.